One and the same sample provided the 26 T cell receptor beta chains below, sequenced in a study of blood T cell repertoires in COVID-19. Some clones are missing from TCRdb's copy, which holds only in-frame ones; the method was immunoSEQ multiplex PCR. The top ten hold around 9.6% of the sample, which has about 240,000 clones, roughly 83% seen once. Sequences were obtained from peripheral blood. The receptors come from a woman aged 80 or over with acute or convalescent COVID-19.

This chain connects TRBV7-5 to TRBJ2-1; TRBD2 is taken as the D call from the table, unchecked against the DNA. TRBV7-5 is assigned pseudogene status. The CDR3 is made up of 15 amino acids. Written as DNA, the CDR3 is TGTGCCAGAAGCCAACCGTCCCCCCCTAACAATGAGCAGTTCTTC. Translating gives CARSQPSPPNNEQFF.

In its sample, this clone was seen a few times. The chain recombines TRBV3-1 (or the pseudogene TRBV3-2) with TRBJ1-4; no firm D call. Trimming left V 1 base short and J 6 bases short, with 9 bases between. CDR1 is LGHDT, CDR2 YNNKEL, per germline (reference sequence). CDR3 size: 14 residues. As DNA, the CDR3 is TGTGCCAGCAGCCAAGCTTCCGGTGATGAAAAACTGTTTTTT. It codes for CASSQASGDEKLFF.

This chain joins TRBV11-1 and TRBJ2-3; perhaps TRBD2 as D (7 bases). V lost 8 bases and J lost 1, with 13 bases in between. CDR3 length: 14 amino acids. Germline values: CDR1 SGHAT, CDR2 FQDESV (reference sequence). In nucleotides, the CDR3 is TGTGCCAGCGGGGGCGGGGGCCGCACAGATACGCAGTATTTT. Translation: CASGGGGRTDTQYF. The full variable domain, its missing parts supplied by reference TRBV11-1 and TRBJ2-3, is EAEVAQSPRYKITEKSQAVAFWCDPISGHATLYWYRQILGQGPELLVQFQDESVVDDSQLPKDRFSAERLKGVDSTLKIQPAELGDSAMYLCASGGGGRTDTQYFGPGTRLTVL.

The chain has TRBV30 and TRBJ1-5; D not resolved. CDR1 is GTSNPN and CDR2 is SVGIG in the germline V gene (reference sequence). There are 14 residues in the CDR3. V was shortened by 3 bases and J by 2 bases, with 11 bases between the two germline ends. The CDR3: CAWRQSGGNQPQHF. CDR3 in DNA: TGTGCCTGGAGGCAAAGCGGGGGCAATCAGCCCCAGCATTTT.

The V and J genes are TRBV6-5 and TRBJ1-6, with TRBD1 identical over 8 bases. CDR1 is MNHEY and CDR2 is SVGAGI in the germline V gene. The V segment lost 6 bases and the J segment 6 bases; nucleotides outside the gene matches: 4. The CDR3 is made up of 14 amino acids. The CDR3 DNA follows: TGTGCCAGCAGGGGGGACAGGTTTAATTCACCCCTCCACTTT. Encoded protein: CASRGDRFNSPLHF.

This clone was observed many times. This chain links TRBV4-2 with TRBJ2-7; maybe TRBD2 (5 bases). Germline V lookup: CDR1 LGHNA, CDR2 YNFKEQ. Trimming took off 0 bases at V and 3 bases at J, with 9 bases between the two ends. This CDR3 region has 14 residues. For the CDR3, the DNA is TGTGCCAGCAGCCAAGATCGGGGAAGCTACGAGCAGTACTTC. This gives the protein CASSQDRGSYEQYF.

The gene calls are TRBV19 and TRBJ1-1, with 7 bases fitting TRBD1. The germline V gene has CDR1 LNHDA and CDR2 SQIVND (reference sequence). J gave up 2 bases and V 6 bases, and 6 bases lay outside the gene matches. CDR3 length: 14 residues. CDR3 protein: CASRTGAINTEAFF. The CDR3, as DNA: TGTGCCAGTAGAACAGGGGCTATTAACACTGAAGCTTTCTTT.

The CDR3 region is CASSVQQGTYGYTF. CDR3 DNA: TGTGCCAGCAGCGTTCAACAGGGAACATATGGCTACACCTTC. The chain joins TRBV9 to TRBJ1-2; a possible D gene is TRBD1 (6 bases). Trimming shortened V by 2 bases and J by 5 bases, and 13 bases separated the two germline ends. The CDR3 is made up of 14 amino acids. The germline CDR1 and CDR2 sequences are SGDLS and YYNGEE.

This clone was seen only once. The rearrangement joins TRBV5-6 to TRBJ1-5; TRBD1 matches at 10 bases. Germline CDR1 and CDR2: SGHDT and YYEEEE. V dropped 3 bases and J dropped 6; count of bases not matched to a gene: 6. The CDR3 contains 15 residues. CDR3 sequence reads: CASSWGTGAGQPQHF. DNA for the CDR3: TGTGCCAGCAGCTGGGGGACAGGGGCAGGTCAGCCCCAGCATTTT.

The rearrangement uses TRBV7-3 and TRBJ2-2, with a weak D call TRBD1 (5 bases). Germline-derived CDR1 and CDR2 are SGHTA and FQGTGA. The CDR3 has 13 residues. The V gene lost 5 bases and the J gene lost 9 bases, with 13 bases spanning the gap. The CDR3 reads CASSDQGTRELFF. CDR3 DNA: TGTGCCAGCAGCGATCAGGGTACCCGGGAGCTGTTTTTT.

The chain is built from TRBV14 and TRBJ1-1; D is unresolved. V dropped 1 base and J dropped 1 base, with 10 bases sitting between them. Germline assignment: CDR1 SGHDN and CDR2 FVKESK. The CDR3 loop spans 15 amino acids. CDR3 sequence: CASSQARGQNTEAFF. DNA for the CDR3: TGTGCCAGCAGCCAAGCTAGAGGCCAGAACACTGAAGCTTTCTTT. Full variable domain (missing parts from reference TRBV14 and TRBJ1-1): EAGVTQFPSHSVIEKGQTVTLRCDPISGHDNLYWYRRVMGKEIKFLLHFVKESKQDESGMPNNRFLAERTGGTYSTLKVQPAELEDSGVYFCASSQARGQNTEAFFGQGTRLTVV.

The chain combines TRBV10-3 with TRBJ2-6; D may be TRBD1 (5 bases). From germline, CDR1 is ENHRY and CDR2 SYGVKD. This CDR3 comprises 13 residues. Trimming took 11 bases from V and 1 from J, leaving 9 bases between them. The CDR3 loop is CALRTSGANVLTF. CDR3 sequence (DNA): TGTGCCCTAAGGACATCTGGGGCCAACGTCCTGACTTTC.

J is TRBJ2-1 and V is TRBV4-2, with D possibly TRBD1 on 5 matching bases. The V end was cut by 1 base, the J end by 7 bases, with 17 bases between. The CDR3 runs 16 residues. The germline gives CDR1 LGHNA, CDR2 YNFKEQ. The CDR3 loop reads CASSQGLKGPGNEQFF. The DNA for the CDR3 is TGTGCCAGCAGCCAAGGTTTAAAGGGGCCTGGGAATGAGCAGTTCTTC.

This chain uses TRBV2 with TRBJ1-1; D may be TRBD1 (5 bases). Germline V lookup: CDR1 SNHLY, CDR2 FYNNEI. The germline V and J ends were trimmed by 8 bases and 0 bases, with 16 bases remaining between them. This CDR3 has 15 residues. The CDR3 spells CASWLGGTMNTEAFF. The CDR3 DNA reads TGTGCCAGCTGGTTGGGGGGGACCATGAACACTGAAGCTTTCTTT.

The CDR3 DNA reads as TGCGCCAGCAGTGGCGGGGGGCCAGAGACCCAGTACTTC. Translating it yields CASSGGGPETQYF. V and J are TRBV5-1 and TRBJ2-5, with 8 positions matching TRBD2. The V gene end was trimmed by 5 bases and the J gene end by 4 bases; junction bases not matched to a gene: 4. CDR3 length equals 13 residues. CDR1 and CDR2 from the germline V gene are SGHRS and YFSETQ.

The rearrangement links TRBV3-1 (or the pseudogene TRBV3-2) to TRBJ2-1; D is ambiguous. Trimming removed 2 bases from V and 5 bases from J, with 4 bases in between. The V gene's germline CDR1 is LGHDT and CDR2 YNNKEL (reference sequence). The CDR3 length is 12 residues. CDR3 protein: CASSQSNNEQFF. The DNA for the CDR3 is TGTGCCAGCAGCCAATCCAACAATGAGCAGTTCTTC.

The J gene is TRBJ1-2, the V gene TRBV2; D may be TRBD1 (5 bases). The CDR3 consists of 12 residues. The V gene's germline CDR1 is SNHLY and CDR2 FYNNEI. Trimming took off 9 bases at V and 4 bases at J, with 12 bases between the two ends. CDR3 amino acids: CASMEGTYGYTF. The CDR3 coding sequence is TGTGCCAGTATGGAGGGGACCTATGGCTACACCTTC.

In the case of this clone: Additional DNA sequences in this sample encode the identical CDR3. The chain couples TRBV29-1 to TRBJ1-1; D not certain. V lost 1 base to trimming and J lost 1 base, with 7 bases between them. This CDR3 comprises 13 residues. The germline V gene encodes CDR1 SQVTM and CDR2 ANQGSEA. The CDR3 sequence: CSVEGAGNTEAFF. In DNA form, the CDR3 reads TGCAGCGTTGAAGGGGCTGGGAACACTGAAGCTTTCTTT. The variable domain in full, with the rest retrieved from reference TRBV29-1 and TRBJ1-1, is SAVISQKPSRDICQRGTSLTIQCQVDSQVTMMFWYRQQPGQSLTLIATANQGSEATYESGFVIDKFPISRPNLTFSTLTVSNMSPEDSSIYLCSVEGAGNTEAFFGQGTRLTVV.

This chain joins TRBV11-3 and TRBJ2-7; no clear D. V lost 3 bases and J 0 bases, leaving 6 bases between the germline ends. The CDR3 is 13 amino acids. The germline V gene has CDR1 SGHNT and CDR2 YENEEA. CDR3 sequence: CASSFGNSYEQYF. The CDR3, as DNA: TGTGCCAGCAGCTTCGGTAACTCCTACGAGCAGTACTTC.

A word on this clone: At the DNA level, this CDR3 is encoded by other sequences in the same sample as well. Here the CDR3 reads CASSLGGAGQPQHF. CDR3 DNA sequence: TGTGCCAGCAGTTTAGGGGGGGCAGGACAGCCCCAGCATTTT. The gene calls are TRBV28 and TRBJ1-5; D possibly corresponds to TRBD1 (6 bases). The germline V gene encodes CDR1 MDHEN and CDR2 SYDVKM. The CDR3 extends over 14 amino acids. V lost 2 bases to trimming and J lost 7 bases, with 12 bases between them.

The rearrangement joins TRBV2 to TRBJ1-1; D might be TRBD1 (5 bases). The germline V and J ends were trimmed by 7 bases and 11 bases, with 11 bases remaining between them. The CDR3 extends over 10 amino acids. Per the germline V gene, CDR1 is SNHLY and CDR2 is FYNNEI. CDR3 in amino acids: CASTQGPAFF. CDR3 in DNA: TGTGCCAGCACCCAGGGTCCGGCTTTCTTT. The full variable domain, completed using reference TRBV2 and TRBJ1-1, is EPEVTQTPSHQVTQMGQEVILRCVPISNHLYFYWYRQILGQKVEFLVSFYNNEISEKSEIFDDQFSVERPDGSNFTLKIRSTKLEDSAMYFCASTQGPAFFGQGTRLTVV.

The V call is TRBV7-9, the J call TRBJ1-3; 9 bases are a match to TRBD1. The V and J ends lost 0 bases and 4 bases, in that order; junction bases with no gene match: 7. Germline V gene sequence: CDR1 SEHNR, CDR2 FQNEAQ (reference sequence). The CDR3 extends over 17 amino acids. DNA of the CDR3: TGTGCCAGCAGCTTAGCGGGACAGGGAAAGGCCGGAAACACCATATATTTT. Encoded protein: CASSLAGQGKAGNTIYF.

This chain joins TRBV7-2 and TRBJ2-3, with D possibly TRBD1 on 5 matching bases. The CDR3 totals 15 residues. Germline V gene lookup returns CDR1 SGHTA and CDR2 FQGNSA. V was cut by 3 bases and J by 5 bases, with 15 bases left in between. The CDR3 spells CASSLGLGVGDTQYF. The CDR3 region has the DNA TGTGCCAGCAGCTTGGGGCTAGGGGTGGGAGATACGCAGTATTTT.

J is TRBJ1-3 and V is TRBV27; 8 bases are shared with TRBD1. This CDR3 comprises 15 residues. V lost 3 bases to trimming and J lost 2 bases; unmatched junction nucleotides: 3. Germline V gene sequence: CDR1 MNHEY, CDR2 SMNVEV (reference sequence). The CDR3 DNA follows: TGTGCCAGCAGTTTCGGCAGGGGGCCTGGAAACACCATATATTTT. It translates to CASSFGRGPGNTIYF.

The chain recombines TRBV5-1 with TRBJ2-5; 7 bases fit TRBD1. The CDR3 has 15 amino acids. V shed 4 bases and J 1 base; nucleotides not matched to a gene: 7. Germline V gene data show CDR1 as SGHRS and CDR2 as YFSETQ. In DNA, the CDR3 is TGCGCCAGCAGCCTTGAGGGGGCGACCCAAGAGACCCAGTACTTC. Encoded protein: CASSLEGATQETQYF.

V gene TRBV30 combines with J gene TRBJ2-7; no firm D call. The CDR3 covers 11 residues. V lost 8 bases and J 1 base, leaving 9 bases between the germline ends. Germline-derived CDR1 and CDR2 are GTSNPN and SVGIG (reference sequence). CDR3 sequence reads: CARQDSYEQYF. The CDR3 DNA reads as TGTGCCCGTCAGGATTCCTACGAGCAGTACTTC.